Shown below are 21 T cell receptor beta chains from a single sample sequenced in a study of shared clonotypes between healthy human individuals. Some clones are missing from TCRdb's copy, which holds only in-frame ones; the method was immunoSEQ multiplex PCR. This sample carries approximately 2.4 million clones, approximately 96% of them seen once, and the ten largest clones take around 0.13%. The sample was naive CD4+ T cells sorted from blood. The subset: CD45RA+ positively selected. These receptors originate from a man aged 18 to 30 in good health.

This sequence joins TRBV19 and TRBJ2-3, with D perhaps TRBD1 or TRBD2 (5 bases each). CDR1 is LNHDA, CDR2 SQIVND, per germline (reference sequence). The CDR3 covers 15 residues. Trimming took 4 bases from V and 0 from J, leaving 11 bases between them. CDR3: CASSNRWGSTDTQYF. The CDR3 DNA reads TGTGCCAGTAGTAACAGGTGGGGGAGCACAGATACGCAGTATTTT.

DNA of the CDR3: TGTGCCAGCAGCTTGGGGATAACAACGGGGGAGCAGTACTTC. Protein product: CASSLGITTGEQYF. The chain combines TRBV5-4 with TRBJ2-7; tentatively, D is TRBD2 (5 bases). With 0 bases removed from V and 7 bases from J, the gap between germline ends came to 14 bases. CDR1 is SGHNT, CDR2 YYREEE, per germline (reference sequence). CDR3 size: 14 residues.

This clone was seen only a few times. This chain links TRBV18 with TRBJ1-3; possible D gene TRBD1, 5 bases. Trimming pared 3 bases from V and 0 bases from J, leaving 12 bases between. Germline CDR1 KGHSH, CDR2 LQKENI. The CDR3 runs 16 residues. The CDR3 nucleotides read TGTGCCAGCTCACCCCTGGGGGTGGACTCTGGAAACACCATATATTTT. This encodes CASSPLGVDSGNTIYF.

The V gene is TRBV5-1, the J gene TRBJ1-6, with 9 bases identical to TRBD1. The CDR3 is 16 amino acids. Trimming at V came to 7 bases and at J to 2 bases, leaving 7 bases not matched to a gene. Germline V gene sequence: CDR1 SGHRS, CDR2 YFSETQ. CDR3 amino acids: CASGLGQGPYNSPLHF. CDR3 DNA sequence: TGCGCCAGCGGACTAGGACAGGGGCCCTATAATTCACCCCTCCACTTT.

The sample holds one count of this clone. This sequence joins TRBV28 and TRBJ1-4, with D possibly being TRBD1 (5 bases). V gave up 8 bases and J gave up 8 bases, with 24 bases separating them. The V gene's germline CDR1 is MDHEN and CDR2 SYDVKM. This CDR3 has 16 residues. The chain's CDR3 is CASGPGGGRVKEKLFF. The CDR3 DNA reads TGTGCCAGCGGGCCCGGGGGAGGGCGGGTGAAAGAAAAACTGTTTTTT. Full variable domain (rest looked up from reference TRBV28 and TRBJ1-4): DVKVTQSSRYLVKRTGEKVFLECVQDMDHENMFWYRQDPGLGLRLIYFSYDVKMKEKGDIPEGYSVSREKKERFSLILESASTNQTSMYLCASGPGGGRVKEKLFFGSGTQLSVL.

The V and J genes are TRBV6-5 and TRBJ1-2; D may be TRBD1 (6 bases). Germline loops: CDR1 MNHEY, CDR2 SVGAGI. The CDR3 contains 14 residues. V lost 6 bases and J 4 bases, leaving 15 bases between the germline ends. The chain's CDR3 is CASSPTGQSYGYTF. CDR3 coding DNA: TGTGCCAGCAGCCCCACCGGACAGAGCTATGGCTACACCTTC.

Comments on this clone: In the same sample, other DNA sequences code for this CDR3. The chain couples TRBV18 to TRBJ2-7; D perhaps matches TRBD2 (6 bases). The CDR3 length is 14 residues. Deletions cut 2 bases from V and 2 bases from J, with 10 bases between. The germline V gene has CDR1 KGHSH and CDR2 LQKENI. The chain's CDR3 is CASSPGTETYEQYF. The CDR3 nucleotides are TGTGCCAGCTCACCAGGGACTGAGACCTACGAGCAGTACTTC.

The J gene is TRBJ1-2, the V gene TRBV25-1; TRBD1 is a possible D gene (5 bases). This CDR3 contains 13 residues. Germline V gene data show CDR1 as MGHDK and CDR2 as SYGVNS. V shed 5 bases and J shed 2 bases, with 9 bases lying between them. The CDR3 is CASSIGGNYGYTF. The CDR3 coding sequence is TGTGCCAGCAGTATCGGGGGGAACTATGGCTACACCTTC.

This rearrangement joins TRBV7-6 to TRBJ2-7; the D gene is possibly TRBD1 (7 bases). Germline V gene sequence: CDR1 SGHVS, CDR2 FNYEAQ. V lost 1 base and J 0 bases, leaving 13 bases between the germline ends. There are 16 residues in the CDR3. The CDR3 reads CASSLVEGTASYEQYF. The CDR3 DNA follows: TGTGCCAGCAGCTTAGTGGAGGGGACAGCCTCCTACGAGCAGTACTTC.

The V call is TRBV5-6, the J call TRBJ2-5; either TRBD1 or TRBD2 may fit D (5 bases each). This CDR3 has 14 residues. Per germline, CDR1 SGHDT and CDR2 YYEEEE. V was trimmed by 4 bases and J by 2 bases, leaving 12 bases between them. The CDR3 is CASSRDLLQETQYF. The CDR3 DNA sequence: TGTGCCAGCAGCCGGGACCTCCTACAAGAGACCCAGTACTTC.

The chain links TRBV19 to TRBJ1-4, with 7 bases identical to TRBD1. The V gene end was trimmed by 4 bases and the J gene end by 7 bases; junction bases not matched to a gene: 12. This CDR3 contains 16 residues. Germline CDR1 reads LNHDA; CDR2 reads SQIVND (reference sequence). This chain's CDR3 is CASSTPVGQGGEKLFF. DNA of the CDR3: TGTGCCAGTAGTACCCCTGTCGGGCAGGGGGGTGAAAAACTGTTTTTT. Using reference TRBV19 and TRBJ1-4 for the parts outside the CDR3, the full variable domain is DGGITQSPKYLFRKEGQNVTLSCEQNLNHDAMYWYRQDPGQGLRLIYYSQIVNDFQKGDIAEGYSVSREKKESFPLTVTSAQKNPTAFYLCASSTPVGQGGEKLFFGSGTQLSVL.

The chain joins TRBV27 to TRBJ1-3, with D perhaps TRBD1 (5 bases). CDR3 length equals 14 residues. The ends were cut back, 7 bases at V and 2 bases at J, with 12 bases in the middle. From germline, CDR1 is MNHEY and CDR2 SMNVEV (reference sequence). The CDR3: CASTTGFPGNTIYF. The CDR3 bases are TGTGCCAGCACCACAGGTTTCCCTGGAAACACCATATATTTT.

This chain joins TRBV10-2 and TRBJ2-7; 8 bases fit TRBD2. Germline V gene lookup returns CDR1 WSHSY and CDR2 SAAADI. The CDR3 totals 13 residues. J lost 4 bases, V lost 7 bases, and 6 bases had no gene match. CDR3 in DNA: TGCGCCAGCACGAGCGGGAGAGGATACGAGCAGTACTTC. Amino acid sequence: CASTSGRGYEQYF.

The chain uses TRBV7-2 and TRBJ1-1, with TRBD1 matching 7 bases. CDR3 length equals 16 residues. In germline, CDR1 is SGHTA, CDR2 FQGNSA. V gave up 3 bases and J gave up 0 bases; unmatched junction bases: 7. The CDR3 sequence: CASSLFRGVLNTEAFF. DNA of the CDR3: TGTGCCAGCAGCTTGTTCAGGGGGGTTCTGAACACTGAAGCTTTCTTT.

In its sample, this clone was seen once. This chain joins TRBV5-1 and TRBJ2-7; 12 bases are a match to TRBD1. The CDR3 runs to 14 residues. The V and J ends lost 8 bases and 5 bases, in that order; junction bases with no gene match: 8. CDR1 SGHRS and CDR2 YFSETQ come from the germline V gene. CDR3 sequence reads: CASATGQGADEQYF. The CDR3 DNA is TGCGCCAGTGCCACGGGACAGGGGGCTGACGAGCAGTACTTC.

V and J are TRBV5-1 and TRBJ2-5; D is possibly TRBD1 or TRBD2 (5 bases each). The CDR3 length is 16 residues. V dropped 0 bases and J dropped 4 bases, with 16 bases sitting between them. Germline V gene sequence: CDR1 SGHRS, CDR2 YFSETQ. CDR3 protein: CASSLVARMGVETQYF. Here the CDR3 DNA reads TGCGCCAGCAGCTTGGTGGCCAGGATGGGGGTAGAGACCCAGTACTTC.

As regards this clone: The sample carries other DNA sequences with the same CDR3. V usage is TRBV19 and J usage is TRBJ2-7; D is unclear. The germline CDR1 and CDR2 sequences are LNHDA and SQIVND (reference sequence). Trimming cost V 1 base and J 5 bases, with 3 bases left between them. The CDR3 length is 11 residues. The CDR3 DNA reads TGTGCCAGTAGTATAGCCGACGAGCAGTACTTC. This sequence encodes CASSIADEQYF.

The CDR3: CAWSQGSGEKLFF. In DNA form, the CDR3 reads TGTGCCTGGTCCCAGGGAAGTGGGGAAAAACTGTTTTTT. V is TRBV30 and J is TRBJ1-4, with D possibly being TRBD1 (5 bases). Germline V gives CDR1 GTSNPN, CDR2 SVGIG (reference sequence). This CDR3 is 13 amino acids long. Trimming stripped 5 bases from V and 8 bases from J, with 15 bases between.

The gene calls are TRBV28 and TRBJ2-4, with no clear D. Germline lookup yields CDR1 MDHEN and CDR2 SYDVKM. Deletions cut 6 bases from V and 7 bases from J, with 10 bases between. The length of the CDR3 is 12 residues. The chain's CDR3 is CASSPEWNIQYF. Written as DNA, the CDR3 is TGTGCCAGCAGCCCTGAATGGAACATTCAGTACTTC.

The chain uses TRBV25-1 and TRBJ2-7; D gene uncertain. CDR3 length equals 12 residues. In germline, CDR1 is MGHDK, CDR2 SYGVNS. Trimming removed 5 bases at V and 4 bases at J, with 9 bases between. The CDR3 sequence is CASSSLGYEQYF. In DNA, the CDR3 is TGTGCCAGCAGTTCACTGGGTTACGAGCAGTACTTC.

This chain joins TRBV5-1 and TRBJ1-2; the D is unclear. Germline lookup yields CDR1 SGHRS and CDR2 YFSETQ. Deletions cut 4 bases from V and 7 bases from J, with 20 bases between. The CDR3 is 15 amino acids. The DNA for the CDR3 is TGCGCCAGCAGCCCCTGGCAACGCCCCGGGGTTGGCTACACCTTC. Its translation: CASSPWQRPGVGYTF.